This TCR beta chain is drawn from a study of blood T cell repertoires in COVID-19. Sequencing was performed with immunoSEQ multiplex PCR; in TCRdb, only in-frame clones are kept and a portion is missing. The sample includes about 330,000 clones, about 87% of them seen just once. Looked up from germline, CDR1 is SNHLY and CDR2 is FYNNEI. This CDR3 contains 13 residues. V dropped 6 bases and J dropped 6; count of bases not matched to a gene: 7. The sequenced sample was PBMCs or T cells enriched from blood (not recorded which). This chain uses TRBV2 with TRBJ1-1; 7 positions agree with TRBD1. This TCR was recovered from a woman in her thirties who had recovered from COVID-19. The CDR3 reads CASRGGGKSEAFF. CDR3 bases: TGTGCCAGCAGAGGGGGCGGTAAGTCTGAAGCTTTCTTT.